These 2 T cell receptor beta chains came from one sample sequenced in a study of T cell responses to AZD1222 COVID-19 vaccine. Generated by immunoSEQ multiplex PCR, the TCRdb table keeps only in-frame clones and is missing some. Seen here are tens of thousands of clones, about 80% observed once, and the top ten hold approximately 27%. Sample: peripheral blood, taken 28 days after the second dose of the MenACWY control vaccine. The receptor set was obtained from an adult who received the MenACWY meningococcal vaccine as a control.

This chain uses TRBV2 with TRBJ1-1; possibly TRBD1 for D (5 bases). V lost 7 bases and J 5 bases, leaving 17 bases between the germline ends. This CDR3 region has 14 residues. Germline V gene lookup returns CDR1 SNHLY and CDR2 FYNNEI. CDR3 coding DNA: TGTGCCAGCAAGGCTGGACAAAGGGGTACTGAAGCTTTCTTT. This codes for CASKAGQRGTEAFF.

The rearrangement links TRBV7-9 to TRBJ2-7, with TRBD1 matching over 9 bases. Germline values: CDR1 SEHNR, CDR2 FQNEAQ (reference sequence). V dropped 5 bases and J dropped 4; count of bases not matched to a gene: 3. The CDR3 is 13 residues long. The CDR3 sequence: CASSHRGRYEQYF. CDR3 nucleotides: TGTGCCAGCAGCCACAGGGGGCGTTACGAGCAGTACTTC.